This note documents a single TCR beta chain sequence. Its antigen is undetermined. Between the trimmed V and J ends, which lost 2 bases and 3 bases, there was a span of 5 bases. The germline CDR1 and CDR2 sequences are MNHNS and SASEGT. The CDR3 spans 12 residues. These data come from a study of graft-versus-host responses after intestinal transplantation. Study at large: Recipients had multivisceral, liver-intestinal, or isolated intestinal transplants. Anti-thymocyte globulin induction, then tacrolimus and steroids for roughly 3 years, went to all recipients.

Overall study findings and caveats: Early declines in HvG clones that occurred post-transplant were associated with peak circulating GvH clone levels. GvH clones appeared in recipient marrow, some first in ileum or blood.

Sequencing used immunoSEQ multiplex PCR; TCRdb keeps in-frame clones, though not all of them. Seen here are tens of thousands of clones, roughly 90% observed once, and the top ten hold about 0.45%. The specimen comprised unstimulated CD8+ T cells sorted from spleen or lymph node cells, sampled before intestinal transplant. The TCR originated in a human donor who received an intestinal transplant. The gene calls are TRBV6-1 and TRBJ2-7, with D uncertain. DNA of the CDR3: TGTGCCAGCAGTGAATATCGCTACGAGCAGTACTTC. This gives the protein CASSEYRYEQYF.